Following are 5 T cell receptor beta chains from one sample sequenced in a study of spatial heterogeneity in lung cancer. Time point meaning: sample taken at primary tumor resection. Frozen PBMC, nontumor lung or tumor provided whole RNA, which was sequenced unsorted. TCRdb ran MiXCR on the 5' RACE reads and lists one entry per CDR3 protein. This sample has 40,000 to 50,000 distinct CDR3 sequences, with roughly 13% found just once. The sequencing used PBMCs, collected at surgery. These receptors were taken from a male donor with early-stage non-small cell lung cancer.

The table lists this clonotype with a few counts. Here the CDR3 reads CASSFQVANEKLFF. CDR3 coding DNA: TGTGCCAGCAGCTTTCAGGTGGCCAATGAAAAACTGTTTTTT. The rearrangement links TRBV7-2 to TRBJ1-4; the D is unclear. V lost 3 bases, J lost 5 bases, and 10 bases lay in between. Per the germline V gene, CDR1 is SGHTA and CDR2 is FQGNSA. The CDR3 loop spans 14 amino acids. The full variable domain, rest sourced from reference TRBV7-2 and TRBJ1-4, is GAGVSQSPSNKVTEKGKDVELRCDPISGHTALYWYRQSLGQGLEFLIYFQGNSAPDKSGLPSDRFSAERTGGSVSTLTIQRTQQEDSAVYLCASSFQVANEKLFFGSGTQLSVL.

V and J are TRBV12-3 or TRBV12-4 and TRBJ2-1, with D perhaps TRBD2 (6 bases). Trimming stripped 5 bases from V and 10 bases from J, with 18 bases between. The CDR3 loop spans 14 amino acids. CDR3 region: CASSPLRGSPEQFF. DNA for the CDR3: TGTGCCAGCAGTCCCCTCCGGGGGAGCCCCGAGCAGTTCTTC.

This clonotype showed up many times. The chain links TRBV13 to TRBJ2-1, with 10 bases that match TRBD1. The V gene end was trimmed by 5 bases and the J gene end by 4 bases; junction bases not matched to a gene: 5. CDR3 length equals 15 residues. CDR1 is PRHDT, CDR2 FYEKMQ, per germline (reference sequence). CDR3 bases: TGTGCCAGCAGCCATGGACAGGGGGTGTACAATGAGCAGTTCTTC. This gives the protein CASSHGQGVYNEQFF.

This clonotype occurred a few times. The genes are TRBV5-1 and TRBJ1-1; a weak D match, TRBD1 (5 bases). Trimming cost V 3 bases and J 4 bases, with 13 bases left between them. This CDR3 comprises 14 residues. CDR1 and CDR2 from the germline V gene are SGHRS and YFSETQ. The CDR3 spells CASSWGLRGTEAFF. The CDR3 nucleotides are TGCGCCAGCAGCTGGGGACTGCGGGGCACTGAAGCTTTCTTT.

The V and J genes are TRBV7-9 and TRBJ2-3; 13 bases match TRBD2. The germline V gene encodes CDR1 SEHNR and CDR2 FQNEAQ (reference sequence). CDR3 length: 16 amino acids. V was clipped by 5 bases and J by 3 bases; unmatched bases: 5. CDR3 sequence: CASSRTSGSATDTQYF. CDR3 DNA sequence: TGTGCCAGCAGCAGGACTAGCGGGAGTGCAACAGATACGCAGTATTTT.